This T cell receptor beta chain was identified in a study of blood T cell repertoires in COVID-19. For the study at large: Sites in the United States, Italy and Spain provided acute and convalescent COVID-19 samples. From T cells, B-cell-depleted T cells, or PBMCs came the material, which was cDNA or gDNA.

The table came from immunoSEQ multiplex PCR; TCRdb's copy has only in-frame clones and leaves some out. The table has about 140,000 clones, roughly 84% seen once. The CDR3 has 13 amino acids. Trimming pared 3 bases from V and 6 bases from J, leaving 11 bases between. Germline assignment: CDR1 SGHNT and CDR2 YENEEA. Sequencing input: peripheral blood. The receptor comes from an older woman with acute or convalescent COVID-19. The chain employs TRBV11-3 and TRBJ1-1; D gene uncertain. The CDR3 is CASSLIGEAEAFF. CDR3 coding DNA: TGTGCCAGCAGCTTGATCGGGGAGGCTGAAGCTTTCTTT.